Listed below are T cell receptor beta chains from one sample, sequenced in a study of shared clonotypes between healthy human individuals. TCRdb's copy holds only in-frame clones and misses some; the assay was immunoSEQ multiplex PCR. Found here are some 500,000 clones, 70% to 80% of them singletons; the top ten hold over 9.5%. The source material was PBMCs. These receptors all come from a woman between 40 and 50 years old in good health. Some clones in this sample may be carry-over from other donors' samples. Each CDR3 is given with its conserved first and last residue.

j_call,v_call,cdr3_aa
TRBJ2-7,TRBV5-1,CASSPQGSRPYEQYF
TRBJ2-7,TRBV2,CASSNPGAGYEQYF
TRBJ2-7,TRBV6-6,CASSRNAGSGEQYF
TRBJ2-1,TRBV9,CASSVVAGGEQFF
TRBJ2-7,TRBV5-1,CASSLDGNHPYEQYF
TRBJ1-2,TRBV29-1,CSIDGAGERGSNYGYTF
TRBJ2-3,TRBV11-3,CASSIHTDTQYF
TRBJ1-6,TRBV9,CASSLGGPLHF
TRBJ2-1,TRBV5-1,CASSLSGQGNNEQFF
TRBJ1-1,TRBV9,CASSAQTGGTEAFF
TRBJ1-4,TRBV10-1,CASSESLGPMRRTNEKLFF
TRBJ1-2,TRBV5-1,CASSLQGALGYGYTF
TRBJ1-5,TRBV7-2,CASSLGQRNQPQHF
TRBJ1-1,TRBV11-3,CASSLERGTEAFF
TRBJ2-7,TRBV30,CACTWDSSSYEQYF
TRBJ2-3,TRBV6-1,CASSEWSLNTQYF
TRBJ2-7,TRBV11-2,CASSPRPGQEQHYEQYF
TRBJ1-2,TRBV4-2,CASSQEGAHYGYTF
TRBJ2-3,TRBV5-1,CASSPRQGSSTDTQYF
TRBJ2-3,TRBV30,CAWRLGGDTDTQYF
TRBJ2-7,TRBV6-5,CASSYSRGASYEQYF
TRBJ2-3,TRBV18,CASSPPTRTDTQYF
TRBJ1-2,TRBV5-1,CASSLGWGPTYGYTF